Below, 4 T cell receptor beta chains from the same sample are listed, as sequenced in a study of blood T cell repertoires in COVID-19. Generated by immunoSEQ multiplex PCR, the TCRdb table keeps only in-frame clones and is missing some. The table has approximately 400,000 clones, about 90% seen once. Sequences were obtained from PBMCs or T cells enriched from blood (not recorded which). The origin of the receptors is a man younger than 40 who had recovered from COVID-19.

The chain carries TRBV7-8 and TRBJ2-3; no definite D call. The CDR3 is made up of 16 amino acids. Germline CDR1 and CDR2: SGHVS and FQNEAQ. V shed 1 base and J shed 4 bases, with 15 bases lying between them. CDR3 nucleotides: TGTGCCAGCAGCTTAGAAGAAAAGCGATTATCAGATACGCAGTATTTT. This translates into CASSLEEKRLSDTQYF.

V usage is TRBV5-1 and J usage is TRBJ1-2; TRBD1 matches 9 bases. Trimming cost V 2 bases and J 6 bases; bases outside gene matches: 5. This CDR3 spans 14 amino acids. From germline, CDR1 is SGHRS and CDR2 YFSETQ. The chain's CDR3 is CASSFTGQGNGYTF. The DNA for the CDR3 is TGCGCCAGCAGCTTTACAGGACAGGGGAATGGCTACACCTTC.

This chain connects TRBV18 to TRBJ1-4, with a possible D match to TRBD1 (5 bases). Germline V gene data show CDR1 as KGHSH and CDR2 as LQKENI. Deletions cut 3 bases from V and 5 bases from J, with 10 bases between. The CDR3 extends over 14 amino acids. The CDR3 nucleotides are TGTGCCAGCTCACCGGGACTTCCGAATGAAAAACTGTTTTTT. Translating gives CASSPGLPNEKLFF.

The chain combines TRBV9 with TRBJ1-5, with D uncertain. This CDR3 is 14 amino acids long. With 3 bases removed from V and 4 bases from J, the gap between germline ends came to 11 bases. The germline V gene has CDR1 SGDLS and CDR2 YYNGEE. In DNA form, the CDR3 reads TGTGCCAGCAGCGGAGCAATCGAGAATCAGCCCCAGCATTTT. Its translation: CASSGAIENQPQHF.